The following is a T cell receptor beta chain sequence with its context. The antigen this receptor binds is unknown. No base quality values were provided; no much bigger clone lies one nucleotide off. This sample was taken from a study of naive CD8 T cells in extremely preterm neonates (dated by TCRdb to 2015 to 2018). About the full investigation: The study compared TCRbeta CDR3 repertoires of sorted naive CD8+ T cells across four age groups: extremely preterm neonates, term neonates, young children and adults. The paper as a whole reports these results and caveats: Significantly lower iChao1 richness than in all other age groups (p < 0.05) and an even clone distribution were observed in preterm neonates, indicating a less rich repertoire. Compared with the older groups, preterm CDR3s were shorter and closer to germline, carrying fewer N additions and showing less junctional trimming. Among the limitations the authors pointed out were a small sample size and productive template counts that varied across preterm samples. A larger fraction of CDR3 nucleotide sequences was shared among preterm neonates (around 2.7%) than among term neonates (roughly 0.4%), young children (roughly 0.03%) and adults (about 0.01%). To track T cell development within individuals, the authors urged prospective longitudinal studies of preterm and term neonates.

V has 6 bases trimmed and J has 4 bases trimmed; junction bases matching no gene number 11. CDR1 and CDR2 were assigned from the germline V gene as MDHEN and SYDVKM. The CDR3 numbers 15 residues from cysteine through phenylalanine. CDR3 DNA is the only sequence kept; it has 45 bases, read in frame from the first base. The term cord blood was obtained from a handful of elective full-term cesarean deliveries at roughly 37-41 weeks of gestation that occurred without labor or rupture of membranes. The study left out pregnancies involving fetal demise, active maternal HSV infection or known maternal HIV infection. A FACSAria III cell sorter was used to sort live, Annexin V-negative naive CD8+ T cells (CD3+CD8+CD45RA+CCR7+). Between roughly 18,000 and 100,000 naive CD8+ T cells were sorted per sample. Mixed venous-arterial cord blood was collected with preassembled standardized sampling kits. Cord blood stayed at room temperature and was processed within 4 hours after collection. Mononuclear cells were isolated from diluted blood by Ficoll-Paque density gradient centrifugation. Before sorting, mononuclear cells were cryopreserved in around 10% DMSO with about 90% FBS and kept in long-term storage at -150 degrees C. Annexin V and antibodies against CD3, CD8, CCR7 and CD45RA were used to stain the thawed cells. The DNeasy Blood and Tissue Kit was used to extract genomic DNA from sorted cell pellets that had been snap-frozen.

TCRbeta CDR3 regions were amplified from genomic DNA by a two-step, bias-controlled multiplex PCR. Primers specific for every TRBV and TRBJ gene segment were included in the multiplex PCR. The immunoSEQ Assay was used to generate the TCRbeta repertoire data. As for how the authors treated the data: A relative-frequency ratio and a modified nearest-neighbor algorithm were applied to filter and cluster reads so that closely related sequences were merged. The V, D and J gene assignments for CDR3 sequences were based on IMGT annotation. Template counts were corrected for PCR amplification bias by normalization and were quantified against synthetic TCR CDR3 analog sequences. Only unique productive sequences, that is, in-frame CDR3 sequences lacking stop codons, were included in the analyses. The immunoSEQ Analyzer software was used to calculate clonality, defined as 1 minus Pielou's evenness, and iChao1 richness. Statistical testing was performed in JMP, using Student's t-test or a non-parametric test depending on Shapiro-Wilk normality results. TCRdb stores this immuneACCESS table with in-frame sequences only. Part of the clones is absent; in the studies checked, under half of the shortfall reflects unresolved V genes, and no reason is known for the rest. V and J calls and clone size follow that table, whereas D and trimming were derived from the DNA. This sample is represented by about 6,100 clones; roughly 98% of them were singletons. The ten largest clones capture less than 0.45% of the sample.

Input material: naive CD8+ T cells from cord blood. This receptor was obtained from a newborn in good health. The sequence is built from TRBV28 and TRBJ2-5; 7 bases in between match TRBD2. The DNA sequence reads TGTGCCAGCAGAGGAGTGGGGGAGGGCACAGAGACCCAGTACTTC. It specifies CASRGVGEGTETQYF.